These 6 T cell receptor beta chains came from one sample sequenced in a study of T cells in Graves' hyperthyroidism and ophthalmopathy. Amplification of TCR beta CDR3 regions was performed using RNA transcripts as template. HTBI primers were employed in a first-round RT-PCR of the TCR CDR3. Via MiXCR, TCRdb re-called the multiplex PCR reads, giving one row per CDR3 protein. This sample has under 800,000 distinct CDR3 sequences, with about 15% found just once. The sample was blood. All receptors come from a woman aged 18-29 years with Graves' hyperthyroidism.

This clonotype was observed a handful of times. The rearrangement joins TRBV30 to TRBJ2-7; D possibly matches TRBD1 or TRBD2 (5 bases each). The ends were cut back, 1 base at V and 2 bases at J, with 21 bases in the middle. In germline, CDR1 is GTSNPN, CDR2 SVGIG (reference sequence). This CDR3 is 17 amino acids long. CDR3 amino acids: CAWSGGTLSLLPYEQYF. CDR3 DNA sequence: TGTGCCTGGAGTGGTGGGACCCTGTCCCTCCTGCCCTACGAGCAGTACTTC.

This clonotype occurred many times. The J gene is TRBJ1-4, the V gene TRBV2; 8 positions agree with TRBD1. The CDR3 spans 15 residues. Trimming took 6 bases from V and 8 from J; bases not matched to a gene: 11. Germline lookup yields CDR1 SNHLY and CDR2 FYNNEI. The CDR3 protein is CASSDRGQSSEKLFF. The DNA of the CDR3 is TGTGCCAGCAGCGACAGGGGTCAGTCTTCGGAAAAACTGTTTTTT.

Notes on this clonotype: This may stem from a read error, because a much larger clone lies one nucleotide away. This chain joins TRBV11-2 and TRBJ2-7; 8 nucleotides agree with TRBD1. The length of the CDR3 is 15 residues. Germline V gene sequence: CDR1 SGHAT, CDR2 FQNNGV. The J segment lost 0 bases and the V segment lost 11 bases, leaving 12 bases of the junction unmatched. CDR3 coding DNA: TGTGCCGGCGGAACGGGGACAGGACCCTCCTACGAGCAGTACTTC. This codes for CAGGTGTGPSYEQYF. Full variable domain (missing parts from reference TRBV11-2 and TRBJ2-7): EAGVAQSPRYKIIEKRQSVAFWCNPISGHATLYWYQQILGQGPKLLIQFQNNGVVDDSQLPKDRFSAERLKGVDSTLKIQPAKLEDSAVYLCAGGTGTGPSYEQYFGPGTRLTVT.

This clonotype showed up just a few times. This chain's CDR3 is CATRTSGRPAETQYF. DNA for the CDR3: TGTGCCACCCGGACTAGCGGGAGGCCTGCGGAGACCCAGTACTTC. V gene TRBV6-1 combines with J gene TRBJ2-5, with 14 bases lining up with TRBD2. The CDR3 is 15 amino acids. The germline V gene has CDR1 MNHNS and CDR2 SASEGT. J gave up 5 bases and V 10 bases, and 9 bases lay outside the gene matches.

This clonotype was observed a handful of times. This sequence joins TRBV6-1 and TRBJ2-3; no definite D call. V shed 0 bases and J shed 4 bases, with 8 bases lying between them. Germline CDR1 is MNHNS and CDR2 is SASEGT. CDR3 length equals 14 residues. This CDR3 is CASSEASPPDTQYF. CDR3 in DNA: TGTGCCAGCAGTGAAGCCTCACCGCCAGATACGCAGTATTTT.

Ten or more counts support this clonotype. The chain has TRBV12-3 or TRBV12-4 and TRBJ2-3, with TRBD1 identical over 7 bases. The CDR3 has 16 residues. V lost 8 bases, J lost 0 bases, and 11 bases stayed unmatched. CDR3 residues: CASRIEGAASTDTQYF. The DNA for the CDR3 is TGTGCCAGCCGGATTGAGGGGGCGGCTAGCACAGATACGCAGTATTTT.